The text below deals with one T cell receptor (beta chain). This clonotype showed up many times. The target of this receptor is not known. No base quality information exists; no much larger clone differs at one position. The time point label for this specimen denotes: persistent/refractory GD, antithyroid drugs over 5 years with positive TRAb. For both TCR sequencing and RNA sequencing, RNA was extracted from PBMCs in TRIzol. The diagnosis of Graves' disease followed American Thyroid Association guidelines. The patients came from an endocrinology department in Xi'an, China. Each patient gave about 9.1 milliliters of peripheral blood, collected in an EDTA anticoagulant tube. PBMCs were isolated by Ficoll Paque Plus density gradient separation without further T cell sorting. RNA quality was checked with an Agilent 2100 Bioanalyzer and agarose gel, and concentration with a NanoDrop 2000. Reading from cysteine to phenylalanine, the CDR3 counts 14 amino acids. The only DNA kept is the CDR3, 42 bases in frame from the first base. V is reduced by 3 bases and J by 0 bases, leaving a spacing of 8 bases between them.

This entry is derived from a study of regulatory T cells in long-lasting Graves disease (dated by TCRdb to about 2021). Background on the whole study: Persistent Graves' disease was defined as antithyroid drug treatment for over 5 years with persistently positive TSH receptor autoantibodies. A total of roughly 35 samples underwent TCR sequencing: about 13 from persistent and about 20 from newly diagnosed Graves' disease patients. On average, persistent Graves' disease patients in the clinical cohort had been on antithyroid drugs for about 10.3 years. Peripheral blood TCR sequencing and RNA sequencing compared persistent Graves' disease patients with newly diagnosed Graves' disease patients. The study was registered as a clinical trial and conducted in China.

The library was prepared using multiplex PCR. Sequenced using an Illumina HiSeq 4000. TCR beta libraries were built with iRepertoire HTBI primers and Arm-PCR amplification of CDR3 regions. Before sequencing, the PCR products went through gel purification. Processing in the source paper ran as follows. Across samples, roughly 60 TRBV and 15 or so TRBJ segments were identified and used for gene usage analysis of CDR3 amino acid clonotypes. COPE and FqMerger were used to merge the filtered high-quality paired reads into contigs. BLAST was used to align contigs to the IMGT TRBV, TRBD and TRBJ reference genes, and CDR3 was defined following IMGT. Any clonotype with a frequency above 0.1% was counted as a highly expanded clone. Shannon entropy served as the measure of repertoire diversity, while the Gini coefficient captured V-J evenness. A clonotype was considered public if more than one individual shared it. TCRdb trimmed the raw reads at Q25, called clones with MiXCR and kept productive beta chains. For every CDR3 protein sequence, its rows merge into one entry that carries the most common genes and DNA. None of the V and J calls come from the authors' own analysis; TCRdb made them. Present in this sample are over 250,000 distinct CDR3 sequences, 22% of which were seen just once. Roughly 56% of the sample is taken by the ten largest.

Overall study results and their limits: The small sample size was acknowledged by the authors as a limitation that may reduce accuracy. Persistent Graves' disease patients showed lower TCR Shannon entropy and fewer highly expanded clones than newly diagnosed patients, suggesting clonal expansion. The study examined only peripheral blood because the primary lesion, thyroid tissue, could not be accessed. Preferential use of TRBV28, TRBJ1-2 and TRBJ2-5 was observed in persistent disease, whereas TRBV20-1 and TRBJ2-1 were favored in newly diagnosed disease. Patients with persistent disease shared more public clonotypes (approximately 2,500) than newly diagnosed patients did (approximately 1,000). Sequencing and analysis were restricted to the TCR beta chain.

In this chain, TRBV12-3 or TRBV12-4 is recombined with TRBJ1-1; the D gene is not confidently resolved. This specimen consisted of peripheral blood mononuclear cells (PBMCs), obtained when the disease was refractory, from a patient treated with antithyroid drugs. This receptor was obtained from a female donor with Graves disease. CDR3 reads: CASSFGEMNTEAFF. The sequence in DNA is TGTGCCAGCAGTTTTGGTGAAATGAACACTGAAGCTTTCTTT.